Each of the 16 T cell receptor beta chains below was sequenced from the same sample in a study of T cells in Graves' hyperthyroidism and ophthalmopathy. TCR beta CDR3 region amplification was performed from RNA transcripts. TCR CDR3 underwent first-round RT-PCR with the HTBI primer set. A single record per CDR3 protein comes from TCRdb applying MiXCR to the multiplex PCR reads. The sample gives 350,000 to 400,000 distinct CDR3 sequences, 15% to 20% of which show up once; 3.7% is in the top ten. Sequenced material: blood. Receptors were obtained from a woman aged 18-29 years with Graves' hyperthyroidism.

This clonotype was seen at least ten times. The chain is built from TRBV20-1 and TRBJ1-2; TRBD1 agrees at 9 bases. There are 15 residues in the CDR3. V lost 3 bases to trimming and J lost 2 bases; unmatched junction nucleotides: 7. Germline values: CDR1 DFQATT, CDR2 SNEGSKA (reference sequence). CDR3 loop: CSASGVGQGNYGYTF. In DNA form, the CDR3 reads TGCAGTGCTAGTGGGGTGGGACAGGGAAACTATGGCTACACCTTC.

The rearrangement links TRBV2 to TRBJ2-4; 9 bases line up with TRBD2. The V and J ends lost 8 bases and 9 bases, in that order; junction bases with no gene match: 11. The CDR3 has 14 residues. Germline V gene data show CDR1 as SNHLY and CDR2 as FYNNEI. CDR3 nucleotide sequence: TGTGCCAGCGGCGGTAGCGGGAGAATAAGCATTCAGTACTTC. The encoded protein is CASGGSGRISIQYF.

This clonotype was detected many times. The V and J genes are TRBV20-1 and TRBJ1-5; TRBD1 aligns across 7 bases. Germline V lookup: CDR1 DFQATT, CDR2 SNEGSKA (reference sequence). The ends lost 0 bases at V and 5 bases at J; junction bases unmatched: 13. The CDR3 extends over 17 amino acids. The chain's CDR3 is CSARDLTQGWWDQPQHF. CDR3 coding DNA: TGCAGTGCTAGAGATCTCACACAGGGGTGGTGGGATCAGCCCCAGCATTTT.

This clonotype was seen at least ten times. The chain employs TRBV12-3 or TRBV12-4 and TRBJ2-7; D possibly uses TRBD1 or TRBD2 (5 bases each). Trimming stripped 2 bases from V and 3 bases from J, with 11 bases between. This CDR3 has 14 residues. The CDR3 DNA reads as TGTGCCAGCAGTTTACGGGGCCGCGGCTACGAGCAGTACTTC. Amino acid sequence: CASSLRGRGYEQYF.

This clonotype was recorded at least ten times. The chain joins TRBV13 to TRBJ1-2; 7 nucleotides agree with TRBD1. Unmatched junction bases numbered 21, after V lost 4 bases and J lost 4 bases. Germline values: CDR1 PRHDT, CDR2 FYEKMQ (reference sequence). This CDR3 spans 19 amino acids. The CDR3 DNA follows: TGTGCCAGCAGCTCGAAGGGGGCCTATCGGACAAGGGGACTCTATGGCTACACCTTC. It translates to CASSSKGAYRTRGLYGYTF. Combining the CDR3 with reference TRBV13 and TRBJ1-2 gives the whole variable domain AAGVIQSPRHLIKEKRETATLKCYPIPRHDTVYWYQQGPGQDPQFLISFYEKMQSDKGSIPDRFSAQQFSDYHSELNMSSLELGDSALYFCASSSKGAYRTRGLYGYTFGSGTRLTVV.

This clonotype was detected many times. V gene TRBV25-1 combines with J gene TRBJ2-7, with 7 bases identical to TRBD1. The J segment lost 3 bases and the V segment lost 2 bases, leaving 4 bases of the junction unmatched. Germline V lookup: CDR1 MGHDK, CDR2 SYGVNS. CDR3 size: 14 residues. This CDR3 reads CASSEGTGDYEQYF. The CDR3 nucleotides are TGTGCCAGCAGTGAAGGAACAGGGGACTACGAGCAGTACTTC.

This clonotype was seen ten or more times. V is TRBV24-1 and J is TRBJ1-5, with 10 bases fitting TRBD1. The CDR3 totals 16 residues. CDR1 is KGHDR, CDR2 SFDVKD, per germline. The V gene end was trimmed by 7 bases and the J gene end by 2 bases; junction bases not matched to a gene: 7. CDR3 in amino acids: CATSPSGTGGNQPQHF. The CDR3 nucleotides are TGTGCCACCAGCCCTTCCGGGACAGGGGGCAATCAGCCCCAGCATTTT.

This clonotype has a count of ten or more. The rearrangement links TRBV12-3 or TRBV12-4 to TRBJ1-1; D may be TRBD1 (5 bases). Deletions cut 7 bases from V and 6 bases from J, with 15 bases between. The CDR3 sequence is 13 residues long. The CDR3 loop reads CASKREGGAEAFF. The CDR3 DNA follows: TGTGCCAGCAAAAGAGAGGGAGGGGCTGAAGCTTTCTTT.

In its sample, this clonotype was seen many times. The rearrangement joins TRBV20-1 to TRBJ1-2, with TRBD1 identical over 9 bases. Germline CDR1 and CDR2: DFQATT and SNEGSKA (reference sequence). With 1 base clipped from V and 6 bases from J, the junction kept 3 bases outside the gene matches. This CDR3 spans 13 amino acids. CDR3 bases: TGCAGTGCTAGAGTACAGGGGGCAGATGGCTACACCTTC. Translating it yields CSARVQGADGYTF.

This clonotype was counted ten times or more. J is TRBJ1-5 and V is TRBV6-1; 7 bases align to TRBD1. The CDR3 has 16 amino acids. The germline CDR1 and CDR2 sequences are MNHNS and SASEGT. V shed 6 bases, J shed 0 bases, and the junction held 8 bases outside the gene matches. The CDR3 is CASRDLGQHSNQPQHF. In nucleotides, the CDR3 is TGTGCCAGCAGGGATTTGGGACAGCATAGCAATCAGCCCCAGCATTTT.

This clonotype was seen many times. The chain joins TRBV24-1 to TRBJ1-2; no clear D gene. CDR1 and CDR2 from the germline V gene are KGHDR and SFDVKD. The ends were cut back, 7 bases at V and 6 bases at J, with 14 bases in the middle. The CDR3 extends over 13 amino acids. CDR3 coding DNA: TGTGCCACCAGGGGTCCGGTGGATGATGGCTACACCTTC. Its translation: CATRGPVDDGYTF.

This clonotype has a count of ten or more. The chain links TRBV6-4 to TRBJ1-2, with a weak D call TRBD1 (5 bases). V lost 2 bases to trimming and J lost 0 bases, with 13 bases between them. Germline CDR1 and CDR2: MRHNA and SNTAGT. The CDR3 runs to 16 residues. CDR3 sequence: CASSDSGDSPNYGYTF. The CDR3 region has the DNA TGTGCCAGCAGTGACAGTGGGGACTCACCTAACTATGGCTACACCTTC.

In its sample, this clonotype was seen many times. This chain links TRBV6-1 with TRBJ2-7; the D gene could be TRBD1 or TRBD2 (7 bases each). The V gene lost 3 bases and the J gene lost 4 bases, with 13 bases spanning the gap. The germline CDR1 and CDR2 sequences are MNHNS and SASEGT. CDR3 length: 14 residues. Written as DNA, the CDR3 is TGTGCCAGCAGTGAGGCCAGGGGGGGATACGAGCAGTACTTC. The encoded protein is CASSEARGGYEQYF.

This clonotype showed up many times. The chain recombines TRBV2 with TRBJ2-7; TRBD2 is a possible D gene (6 bases). The CDR3 consists of 13 residues. The V and J ends lost 6 bases and 5 bases respectively, with 14 bases between them. Germline V lookup: CDR1 SNHLY, CDR2 FYNNEI. The CDR3 spells CASSRLVGDEQYF. The CDR3 coding sequence is TGTGCCAGCAGCCGACTAGTTGGAGACGAGCAGTACTTC.

This clonotype was recorded many times. The rearrangement links TRBV7-2 to TRBJ1-5; D not resolved. The CDR3 covers 15 residues. Germline assignment: CDR1 SGHTA and CDR2 FQGNSA. Trimming left V 4 bases short and J 0 bases short, with 10 bases between. For the CDR3, the DNA is TGTGCCAGCAGCTCAGGTCAATATAGCAATCAGCCCCAGCATTTT. Protein sequence: CASSSGQYSNQPQHF. Together with reference TRBV7-2 and TRBJ1-5, the CDR3 gives the full variable domain: GAGVSQSPSNKVTEKGKDVELRCDPISGHTALYWYRQSLGQGLEFLIYFQGNSAPDKSGLPSDRFSAERTGGSVSTLTIQRTQQEDSAVYLCASSSGQYSNQPQHFGDGTRLSIL.

In this sample, this clonotype turned up many times. The chain joins TRBV5-1 to TRBJ1-2; 8 bases map to TRBD1. Germline values: CDR1 SGHRS, CDR2 YFSETQ. The V gene end was trimmed by 0 bases and the J gene end by 6 bases; junction bases not matched to a gene: 7. The CDR3 length is 15 residues. CDR3 nucleotide sequence: TGCGCCAGCAGCTTGGAGGACAGGGTTTGGGATGGCTACACCTTC. It yields the protein CASSLEDRVWDGYTF.